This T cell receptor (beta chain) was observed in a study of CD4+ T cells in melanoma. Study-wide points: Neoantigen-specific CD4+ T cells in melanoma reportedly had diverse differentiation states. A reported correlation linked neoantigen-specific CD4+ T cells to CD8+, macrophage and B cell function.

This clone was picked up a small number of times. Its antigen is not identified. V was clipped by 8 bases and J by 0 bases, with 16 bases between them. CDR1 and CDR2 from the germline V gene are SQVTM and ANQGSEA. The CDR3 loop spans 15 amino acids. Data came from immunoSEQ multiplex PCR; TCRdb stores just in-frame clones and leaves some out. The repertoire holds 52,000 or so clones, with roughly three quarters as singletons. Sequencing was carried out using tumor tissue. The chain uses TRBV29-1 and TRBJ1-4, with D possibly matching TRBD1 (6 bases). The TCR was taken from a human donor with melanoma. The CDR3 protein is CSSRDKFATNEKLFF. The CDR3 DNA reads TGCAGCTCCCGGGACAAATTTGCAACTAATGAAAAACTGTTTTTT.